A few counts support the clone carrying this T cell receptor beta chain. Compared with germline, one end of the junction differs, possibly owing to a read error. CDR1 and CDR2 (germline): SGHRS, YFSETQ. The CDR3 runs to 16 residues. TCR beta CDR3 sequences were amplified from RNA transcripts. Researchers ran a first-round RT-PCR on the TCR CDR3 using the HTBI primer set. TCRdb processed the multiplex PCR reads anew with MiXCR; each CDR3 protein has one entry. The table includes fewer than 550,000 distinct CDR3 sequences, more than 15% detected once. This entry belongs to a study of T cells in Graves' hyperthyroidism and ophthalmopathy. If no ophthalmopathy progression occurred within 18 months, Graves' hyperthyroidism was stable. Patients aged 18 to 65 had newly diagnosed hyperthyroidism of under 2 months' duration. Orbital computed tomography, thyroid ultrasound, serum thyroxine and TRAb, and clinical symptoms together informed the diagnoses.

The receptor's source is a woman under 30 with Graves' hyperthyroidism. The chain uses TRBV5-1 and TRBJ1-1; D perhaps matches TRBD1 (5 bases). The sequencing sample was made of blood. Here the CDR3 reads CASSSGIPPGNTEAFF. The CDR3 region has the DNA TGCGCCAGCAGCTCGGGAATACCACCAGGGAACACTGAAGCCTTCTTT.